A selection of T cell receptor beta chains follows, all from one sample in a study of T cell changes during pregnancy in multiple sclerosis. Measured with immunoSEQ multiplex PCR; TCRdb has only the in-frame clones, and not every one. The sample contains 50,000 or so clones, about 92% of which appear only once. Sequences were derived from peripheral blood, sampled in the second trimester of pregnancy. Receptor source: a female donor with multiple sclerosis, enrolled in a pregnancy study. The CDR3 runs from the conserved cysteine through the conserved F or W. D genes are given only for firm matches. The size entry is marked missing in some rows and otherwise reads once, few, many or a size class.

V gene	D gene	clone size	J gene	CDR3 protein	CDR3 DNA
TRBV5-4	.	.	TRBJ2-1	CASSPGSGGTIGQFF	TGTGCCAGCAGCCCTGGGTCGGGGGGCACGATCGGGCAGTTCTTC
TRBV4-3	TRBD1	few	TRBJ2-7	CASSQEVGTGSYEQYF	TGCGCCAGCAGCCAAGAGGTCGGGACAGGGTCCTACGAGCAGTACTTC
TRBV28	TRBD1	.	TRBJ1-4	CASRAGTAEKLFF	TGTGCCAGCAGGGCCGGGACAGCAGAAAAACTGTTTTTT
TRBV7-9	.	.	TRBJ2-6	CASSFRGLSYRTGANVLTF	TGTGCCAGCAGCTTCCGGGGGTTAAGTTATAGAACTGGGGCCAACGTCCTGACTTTC
TRBV11-2	.	.	TRBJ2-6	CASSLGAGANVLTF	TGTGCCAGCAGCTTAGGGGCCGGGGCCAACGTCCTGACTTTC
TRBV7-2	TRBD2	.	TRBJ2-7	CASSPRGVLYEQYF	TGTGCCAGCAGCCCGCGGGGGGTTCTCTACGAGCAGTACTTC
TRBV11-1	.	.	TRBJ1-2	CASSPEANYGYTF	TGTGCCAGCAGCCCAGAAGCTAACTATGGCTACACCTTC
TRBV6-5	.	.	TRBJ1-1	CASSYNGGTEAFF	TGTGCCAGCAGTTACAACGGGGGAACTGAAGCTTTCTTT
TRBV7-2	TRBD2	.	TRBJ2-2	CASSLGLAGGVTGELFF	TGTGCCAGCAGCTTAGGTCTAGCGGGAGGAGTCACCGGGGAGCTGTTTTTT
TRBV19	TRBD2	.	TRBJ2-7	CASSIVSSGRATVNEQYF	TGTGCCAGTAGTATAGTCTCTAGCGGGAGGGCCACGGTAAACGAGCAGTACTTC
TRBV5-5	.	.	TRBJ2-3	CASTDPTQIPRADTQYF	TGTGCCAGCACCGATCCGACACAAATACCCAGGGCAGATACGCAGTATTTT
TRBV7-2	TRBD1	.	TRBJ2-7	CASSQGQGRREQYF	TGTGCCAGCAGCCAGGGACAGGGACGGAGGGAGCAGTACTTC
TRBV11-2	.	.	TRBJ1-1	CASSFDSRKTEAFF	TGTGCCAGCAGTTTTGACAGTAGGAAGACTGAAGCTTTCTTT
TRBV2	TRBD1	.	TRBJ1-4	CASSFPSRDRGREKLFF	TGTGCCAGCAGTTTCCCGTCGCGGGACAGGGGGCGTGAAAAACTGTTTTTT
TRBV6-1	TRBD2	.	TRBJ2-5	CASSEGASGRASETQYF	TGTGCCAGCAGTGAAGGAGCTAGCGGGAGAGCCTCGGAGACCCAGTACTTC
TRBV5-4	.	.	TRBJ2-5	CASTPGPLETQYF	TGTGCCAGCACCCCAGGCCCCCTAGAGACCCAGTACTTC
TRBV11-3	TRBD1	.	TRBJ2-5	CASSPGGQETQYF	TGTGCCAGCAGCCCAGGGGGCCAAGAGACCCAGTACTTC
TRBV11-2	TRBD1	.	TRBJ2-4	CASSLEGTGRLNIQYF	TGTGCCAGCAGCTTAGAGGGGACAGGACGTCTAAACATTCAGTACTTC
TRBV4-1	TRBD1	.	TRBJ1-2	CASSQDKGGWGYTF	TGCGCCAGCAGCCAAGATAAAGGGGGCTGGGGCTACACCTTC
TRBV14	TRBD2	.	TRBJ2-5	CASSQGSGLAGGGQETQYF	TGTGCCAGCAGCCAAGGGTCGGGACTAGCGGGAGGAGGTCAAGAGACCCAGTACTTC
TRBV19	TRBD2	.	TRBJ2-1	CASSSGGNNEQFF	TGTGCCAGTAGTAGCGGGGGGAACAATGAGCAGTTCTTC
TRBV6-4	TRBD2	.	TRBJ2-7	CASKWTSGLSSYEQYF	TGTGCCAGCAAATGGACTAGCGGGCTCTCGTCCTACGAGCAGTACTTC